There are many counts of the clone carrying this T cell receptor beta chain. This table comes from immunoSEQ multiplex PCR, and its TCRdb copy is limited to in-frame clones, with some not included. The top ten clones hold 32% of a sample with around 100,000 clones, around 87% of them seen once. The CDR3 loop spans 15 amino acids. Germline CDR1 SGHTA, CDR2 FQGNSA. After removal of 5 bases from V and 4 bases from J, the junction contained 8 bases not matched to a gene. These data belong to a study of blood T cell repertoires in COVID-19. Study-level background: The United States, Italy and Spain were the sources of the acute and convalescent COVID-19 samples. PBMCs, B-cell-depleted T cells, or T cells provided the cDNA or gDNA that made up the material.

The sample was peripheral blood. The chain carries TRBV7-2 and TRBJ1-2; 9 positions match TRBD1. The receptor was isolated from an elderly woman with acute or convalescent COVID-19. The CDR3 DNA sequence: TGTGCCAGCAGCCGCCCAGGGACAGGGAGCTATGGCTACACCTTC. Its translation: CASSRPGTGSYGYTF.